Each of the 13 T cell receptor beta chains below was sequenced from the same sample in a study of T cells in Graves' hyperthyroidism and ophthalmopathy. RNA transcripts were the template for amplifying TCR beta CDR3 regions. The HTBI set primed first-round TCR CDR3 RT-PCR. One entry per CDR3 protein, called by TCRdb with MiXCR from the multiplex PCR reads. Of some 370,000 distinct CDR3 sequences listed, about an eighth are singletons. Sequencing was carried out using blood. These receptors came from a man in his forties or fifties with Graves' ophthalmopathy.

This clonotype was detected ten times or more. This chain connects TRBV18 to TRBJ1-1, with D unresolved. The CDR3 covers 12 residues. The germline V gene has CDR1 KGHSH and CDR2 LQKENI. Trimming pared 3 bases from V and 5 bases from J, leaving 7 bases between. CDR3 in DNA: TGTGCCAGCTCACCCGATTTAACTGAAGCTTTCTTT. As protein: CASSPDLTEAFF.

In its sample, this clonotype was seen many times. The chain couples TRBV20-1 to TRBJ1-5, with D maybe TRBD1 (6 bases). This CDR3 spans 16 amino acids. V dropped 0 bases and J dropped 7 bases, with 19 bases sitting between them. Per the germline V gene, CDR1 is DFQATT and CDR2 is SNEGSKA (reference sequence). DNA of the CDR3: TGCAGTGCTAGAGATACGTTCCAGGGGTCGGGACAGCCCCAGCATTTT. Amino acid sequence: CSARDTFQGSGQPQHF.

This clonotype showed up many times. The chain is built from TRBV20-1 and TRBJ1-1, with no clear D. CDR1 is DFQATT and CDR2 is SNEGSKA in the germline V gene (reference sequence). Trimming stripped 5 bases from V and 4 bases from J, with 11 bases between. The CDR3 runs 12 residues. CDR3 DNA sequence: TGCAGTGCTCAAGGGCCGGGCACTGAAGCTTTCTTT. It translates to CSAQGPGTEAFF.

The V and J genes are TRBV9 and TRBJ2-2; 8 bases line up with TRBD2. Germline trimming cut 3 bases from V and 1 base from J; bases unmatched to any gene: 8. This CDR3 comprises 17 residues. Germline V gene lookup returns CDR1 SGDLS and CDR2 YYNGEE. The CDR3: CASSAGLALKNTGELFF. CDR3 nucleotides: TGTGCCAGCAGCGCCGGACTAGCTTTAAAGAACACCGGGGAGCTGTTTTTT.

V is TRBV29-1 and J is TRBJ2-1; 11 positions match TRBD2. CDR1 is SQVTM, CDR2 ANQGSEA, per germline. J gave up 4 bases and V 6 bases, and 5 bases lay outside the gene matches. CDR3 length equals 14 residues. Here the CDR3 DNA reads TGCAGCGTCGGAGGGACTAGCGGATACAATGAGCAGTTCTTC. The encoded protein is CSVGGTSGYNEQFF.

The CDR3 protein is CASSLNAQTSSIVTDTQYF. The CDR3, as DNA: TGTGCCAGCAGTCTAAACGCACAGACTAGCTCAATCGTTACAGATACGCAGTATTTT. The rearrangement links TRBV6-2 or TRBV6-3 to TRBJ2-3; TRBD2 agrees at 7 bases. V gave up 5 bases and J gave up 3 bases; unmatched junction bases: 20. Germline loops: CDR1 MNHEY, CDR2 SVGEGT. CDR3 length equals 19 residues.

This clonotype was seen ten or more times. The chain recombines TRBV12-3 or TRBV12-4 with TRBJ1-5; possibly TRBD1 for D (6 bases). The CDR3 is made up of 17 amino acids. V was pared by 7 bases and J by 5 bases, with 24 bases between. The CDR3 sequence: CASITITTQGPDQPQHF. Written as DNA, the CDR3 is TGTGCCAGCATAACCATCACGACACAGGGTCCAGATCAGCCCCAGCATTTT.

This clonotype was counted many times. CDR3 residues: CASRDNLDEQYF. The CDR3 coding sequence is TGTGCCAGCAGGGACAATCTAGACGAGCAGTACTTC. The gene calls are TRBV6-5 and TRBJ2-7; D is perhaps TRBD1 (5 bases). The germline V and J ends were trimmed by 6 bases and 5 bases, with 11 bases remaining between them. CDR3 length equals 12 residues. Per germline, CDR1 MNHEY and CDR2 SVGAGI.

The V and J genes are TRBV5-1 and TRBJ2-5; D is unresolved. V lost 2 bases and J lost 2, with 16 bases in between. CDR3 length: 16 amino acids. Germline V CDR1 and CDR2: SGHRS, YFSETQ. In DNA form, the CDR3 reads TGCGCCAGCAGCTTTGCCCCGGGTCAACCTCAAGAGACCCAGTACTTC. Its protein is CASSFAPGQPQETQYF.

This clonotype was counted between two and nine times. This chain uses TRBV30 with TRBJ2-5; D remains ambiguous. The V gene lost 4 bases and the J gene lost 4 bases, with 10 bases spanning the gap. Germline lookup yields CDR1 GTSNPN and CDR2 SVGIG (reference sequence). The CDR3 length is 12 residues. CDR3 residues: CAWTPLGETQYF. Written as DNA, the CDR3 is TGTGCCTGGACCCCCCTTGGAGAGACCCAGTACTTC.

This clonotype has more than one count but fewer than ten. Just one base apart from a much larger clone, this may be a read error. This chain links TRBV7-9 with TRBJ1-2, with TRBD1 as a possible D gene (6 bases). CDR3 length: 14 amino acids. CDR1 and CDR2 (germline): SEHNR, FQNEAQ (reference sequence). Trimming left V 1 base short and J 4 bases short, with 10 bases between. The CDR3, as DNA: TGTGCCAGCAGCTTAGGGACAGAGAGCTATGGCTACACCTTC. Amino acids: CASSLGTESYGYTF.

The chain couples TRBV7-2 to TRBJ2-5; TRBD2 aligns across 16 bases. This CDR3 is built from 20 residues. J was trimmed by 2 bases and V by 3 bases; bases with no gene match: 12. CDR1 and CDR2 (germline): SGHTA, FQGNSA. The CDR3 DNA follows: TGTGCCAGCAGCTTGGCCCCGGGACTAGCGGGAGGGCCGCGGCAAGAGACCCAGTACTTC. It translates to CASSLAPGLAGGPRQETQYF.

The chain is built from TRBV14 and TRBJ2-5; D gene uncertain. CDR3 length: 16 residues. Germline CDR1 and CDR2: SGHDN and FVKESK. Trimming stripped 0 bases from V and 0 bases from J, with 11 bases between. CDR3 in DNA: TGTGCCAGCAGCCAAGATCGAGGCCTTTACCAAGAGACCCAGTACTTC. It specifies CASSQDRGLYQETQYF.